This TCR beta chain was captured by sequencing in a study of shared clonotypes between healthy human individuals. Clones were sequenced by immunoSEQ multiplex PCR, and TCRdb holds only the in-frame ones, with some missing. The sample lists 450,000 to 500,000 clones; roughly 80% were seen once. Germline loops: CDR1 SGHDN, CDR2 FVKESK. Trimming took off 5 bases at V and 2 bases at J, with 16 bases between the two ends. This CDR3 has 16 residues. The V and J genes are TRBV14 and TRBJ2-1, with D tentatively TRBD2 (5 bases). The TCR originated in a woman between 40 and 50 years old in good health. Some clones in this sample may be carry-over from other donors' samples. The sample taken for sequencing was PBMCs. In DNA form, the CDR3 reads TGTGCCAGCAGCGACGGGATAGCCCTGCCCTACAATGAGCAGTTCTTC. Translation: CASSDGIALPYNEQFF.